What follows are 22 T cell receptor beta chains derived from one specimen sequenced in a study of shared clonotypes between healthy human individuals. Assay used: immunoSEQ multiplex PCR; TCRdb lists only in-frame clones, some missing. The sample has 950,000 to 1,200,000 clones; around 77% are singletons. Sample: memory CD4+ T cells from PBMCs. Subset specified: CD45RA-negative fraction. These TCRs come from a man between 18 and 29 years old in good health. Some clones in this sample may be carry-over from other donors' samples.

The chain couples TRBV5-1 to TRBJ2-3, with 12 nucleotides matching TRBD2. The CDR3 length is 17 residues. V lost 6 bases, J lost 6 bases, and 14 bases stayed unmatched. Germline V gene data show CDR1 as SGHRS and CDR2 as YFSETQ. CDR3 nucleotide sequence: TGCGCCAGCACCCTAAGGGCTAGCGGGAGGGTTACGGATACGCAGTATTTT. Protein product: CASTLRASGRVTDTQYF.

This CDR3 reads CATSRDRTAQETQYF. The DNA for the CDR3 is TGTGCCACCAGCAGAGATCGGACAGCCCAAGAGACCCAGTACTTC. The V call is TRBV15, the J call TRBJ2-5, with D possibly being TRBD1 (6 bases). CDR1 and CDR2 (germline): LNHNV, YYDKDF (reference sequence). The germline V and J ends were trimmed by 0 bases and 1 base, with 9 bases remaining between them. The CDR3 contains 15 residues.

This clone was seen a few times. Other DNA sequences of this sample code for an identical CDR3. The chain joins TRBV30 to TRBJ1-5; weak D call: TRBD1 (6 bases). Trimming removed 1 base from V and 4 bases from J, with 8 bases in between. This CDR3 is 13 amino acids long. Germline values: CDR1 GTSNPN, CDR2 SVGIG (reference sequence). The DNA for the CDR3 is TGTGCCTGGAGTGAAGACAGGAATCAGCCCCAGCATTTT. Translation gives CAWSEDRNQPQHF.

For the CDR3, the DNA is TGCAGTGCTAGTGAGGCTTACGAGCAGTACTTC. Translated, it gives CSASEAYEQYF. The chain combines TRBV20-1 with TRBJ2-7; D unclear. The CDR3 is made up of 11 amino acids. Germline lookup yields CDR1 DFQATT and CDR2 SNEGSKA (reference sequence). V was shortened by 3 bases and J by 4 bases, with 7 bases between the two germline ends.

The chain carries TRBV15 and TRBJ2-7; D call uncertain. Germline values: CDR1 LNHNV, CDR2 YYDKDF (reference sequence). Trimming left V 7 bases short and J 5 bases short, with 15 bases between. This CDR3 has 13 amino acids. The CDR3 region is CATNDKYRDEQYF. The CDR3 bases are TGTGCCACCAACGATAAATATCGCGACGAGCAGTACTTC.

This chain links TRBV6-6 with TRBJ2-6; unclear D gene. The V gene's germline CDR1 is MNHNY and CDR2 SVGAGI (reference sequence). V was shortened by 2 bases and J by 2 bases, with 7 bases between the two germline ends. The CDR3 runs to 15 residues. DNA of the CDR3: TGTGCCAGCAGTTACCGAGAACCTGGGGCCAACGTCCTGACTTTC. Its protein product is CASSYREPGANVLTF.

The chain combines TRBV7-3 with TRBJ2-7; TRBD1 aligns across 10 bases. V gave up 2 bases and J gave up 6 bases; unmatched junction bases: 4. The CDR3 is 14 residues long. Germline values: CDR1 SGHTA, CDR2 FQGTGA. CDR3 coding DNA: TGTGCCAGCAGCTTAGGGACAGGGGTGGGCGAGCAGTACTTC. Its protein product is CASSLGTGVGEQYF. Filled out from reference TRBV7-3 and TRBJ2-7, the complete variable domain reads GAGVSQTPSNKVTEKGKYVELRCDPISGHTALYWYRQSLGQGPEFLIYFQGTGAADDSGLPNDRFFAVRPEGSVSTLKIQRTERGDSAVYLCASSLGTGVGEQYFGPGTRLTVT.

The chain has TRBV4-1 and TRBJ2-6, with D possibly matching TRBD1 (6 bases). Germline V gives CDR1 MGHRA, CDR2 YSYEKL. The length of the CDR3 is 18 residues. The ends were cut back, 0 bases at V and 0 bases at J, with 12 bases in the middle. Written as DNA, the CDR3 is TGCGCCAGCAGCCAAGATCAGGGGAAACTCTCTGGGGCCAACGTCCTGACTTTC. This sequence encodes CASSQDQGKLSGANVLTF.

This chain uses TRBV6-1 with TRBJ2-2; a weak D match, TRBD1 (6 bases). This CDR3 has 18 amino acids. In germline, CDR1 is MNHNS, CDR2 SASEGT. The V and J ends lost 4 bases and 0 bases respectively, with 18 bases between them. The CDR3 nucleotides read TGTGCCAGCAGTGGGTCTAAGGACAGCCTTTCGAACACCGGGGAGCTGTTTTTT. This codes for CASSGSKDSLSNTGELFF.

The chain couples TRBV28 to TRBJ2-1; the match to TRBD2 covers 9 bases. Germline V CDR1 and CDR2: MDHEN, SYDVKM. This CDR3 is built from 15 residues. J gave up 5 bases and V 4 bases, and 6 bases lay outside the gene matches. The CDR3 nucleotides read TGTGCCAGCAGTTCCGGCGGGAGGGAGGACAATGAGCAGTTCTTC. Translating it yields CASSSGGREDNEQFF.

CDR3 region: CASSFHPGLAGARAYEQYF. The CDR3 nucleotides are TGTGCCAGCAGCTTCCATCCGGGACTAGCGGGAGCTAGGGCCTACGAGCAGTACTTC. V usage is TRBV5-6 and J usage is TRBJ2-7, with 14 bases fitting TRBD2. Germline assignment: CDR1 SGHDT and CDR2 YYEEEE. J was trimmed by 2 bases and V by 2 bases; bases with no gene match: 12. The CDR3 has 19 amino acids.

As to this clone: Possible read error: a much larger clone is one base away. The sample holds other DNA sequences that translate to the same CDR3. V gene TRBV7-8 combines with J gene TRBJ2-7; 9 nucleotides align to TRBD2. The CDR3 extends over 17 amino acids. Germline V gene data show CDR1 as SGHVS and CDR2 as FQNEAQ. The CDR3 sequence: CASSLSRLAATSYEQYF. The CDR3 coding sequence is TGTGCTAGCAGCCTATCCAGACTAGCGGCTACCTCCTACGAGCAGTACTTC.

V and J are TRBV10-3 and TRBJ2-2, with 9 positions matching TRBD1. Trimming cost V 2 bases and J 2 bases; bases outside gene matches: 15. From germline, CDR1 is ENHRY and CDR2 SYGVKD. This CDR3 contains 20 residues. The CDR3 spells CAISEVPGQGGVFNTGELFF. The DNA for the CDR3 is TGTGCCATCAGTGAGGTTCCGGGACAGGGTGGGGTTTTTAACACCGGGGAGCTGTTTTTT.

The genes are TRBV19 and TRBJ2-2; D possibly corresponds to TRBD1 (5 bases). Germline V gives CDR1 LNHDA, CDR2 SQIVND (reference sequence). V was shortened by 4 bases and J by 1 base, with 13 bases between the two germline ends. CDR3 length equals 16 residues. Here the CDR3 reads CASSTPRVGNTGELFF. In DNA form, the CDR3 reads TGTGCCAGTAGTACCCCCAGGGTTGGGAACACCGGGGAGCTGTTTTTT.

This clone was seen a single time. The V and J genes are TRBV11-2 and TRBJ2-3; 9 bases agree with TRBD2. Germline CDR1 is SGHAT and CDR2 is FQNNGV. The CDR3 is 16 residues long. J lost 2 bases, V lost 5 bases, and 8 bases had no gene match. CDR3 nucleotide sequence: TGTGCCAGCAGCGAAAGACCTAGCGGGAACACAGATACGCAGTATTTT. Its translation is CASSERPSGNTDTQYF.

The chain links TRBV2 to TRBJ2-1, with D unresolved. The germline CDR1 and CDR2 sequences are SNHLY and FYNNEI. V was clipped by 3 bases and J by 6 bases, with 12 bases between them. There are 14 residues in the CDR3. This CDR3 is CASSDPPAANEQFF. In DNA form, the CDR3 reads TGTGCCAGCAGTGACCCCCCGGCCGCCAATGAGCAGTTCTTC.

The sample holds a few counts of this clone. The CDR3 bases are TGTGCCAGCAGCTTGGCGGGGAGCGGGAGTTATAATGAGCAGTTCTTC. Amino acids: CASSLAGSGSYNEQFF. The rearrangement links TRBV5-6 to TRBJ2-1; 8 bases are shared with TRBD2. With 0 bases clipped from V and 7 bases from J, the junction kept 9 bases outside the gene matches. Germline lookup yields CDR1 SGHDT and CDR2 YYEEEE. This CDR3 contains 16 residues.

V is TRBV5-4 and J is TRBJ2-1; D is unclear. Between the trimmed V and J ends, which lost 1 base and 5 bases, there was a span of 7 bases. Germline assignment: CDR1 SGHNT and CDR2 YYREEE (reference sequence). This CDR3 comprises 13 residues. CDR3 in DNA: TGTGCCAGCAGCTTGAGTCCGGACAATGAGCAGTTCTTC. Translating it yields CASSLSPDNEQFF.

This clone has a handful of counts. The rearrangement joins TRBV6-1 to TRBJ2-5; 7 positions agree with TRBD2. CDR3 length: 16 residues. The V gene end was trimmed by 0 bases and the J gene end by 7 bases; junction bases not matched to a gene: 11. The V gene's germline CDR1 is MNHNS and CDR2 SASEGT. The CDR3 DNA reads as TGTGCCAGCAGTGAAGCTCCGGGACTAAAAAGGGGGACCCAGTACTTC. Its translation: CASSEAPGLKRGTQYF.

V usage is TRBV28 and J usage is TRBJ2-3, with 8 bases matching TRBD1. V shed 11 bases, J shed 0 bases, and the junction held 4 bases outside the gene matches. Germline V CDR1 and CDR2: MDHEN, SYDVKM. The CDR3 is made up of 13 amino acids. Here the CDR3 reads CAGTGPSTDTQYF. The CDR3 coding sequence is TGTGCCGGGACAGGCCCCAGCACAGATACGCAGTATTTT.

This rearrangement joins TRBV28 to TRBJ1-3, with D possibly matching TRBD1 (6 bases). Germline assignment: CDR1 MDHEN and CDR2 SYDVKM. The CDR3 length is 15 residues. The V and J ends lost 5 bases and 0 bases respectively, with 11 bases between them. CDR3 DNA: TGTGCCAGCAGTCCGGACAGCATCTCTGGAAACACCATATATTTT. It specifies CASSPDSISGNTIYF.

The rearrangement joins TRBV5-1 to TRBJ2-2; possibly TRBD2 for D (5 bases). This CDR3 spans 18 amino acids. Between the trimmed V and J ends, which lost 0 bases and 4 bases, there was a span of 19 bases. Germline CDR1 SGHRS, CDR2 YFSETQ. CDR3 loop: CASSLDPSLRSITGELFF. CDR3 sequence (DNA): TGCGCCAGCAGCTTGGATCCTAGCTTGAGGTCTATCACCGGGGAGCTGTTTTTT.